This T cell receptor (beta chain) was sequenced for a study of T cell changes during pregnancy in multiple sclerosis. TCRdb keeps only in-frame clones here, not all; method: immunoSEQ multiplex PCR. The table lists some 48,000 clones, roughly 96% of them singletons, with 0.75% to 0.9% in the top ten. This clone was counted a single time. Germline V gene lookup returns CDR1 MNHNY and CDR2 SVGAGI (reference sequence). Losses at the gene ends were 5 bases for V and 0 bases for J; bases not matched to a gene: 3. The length of the CDR3 is 16 residues. The sequenced sample was peripheral blood, obtained in the second trimester of pregnancy. This sequence joins TRBV6-6 and TRBJ2-3; 12 bases line up with TRBD1. This clonotype originated in a female donor with multiple sclerosis, enrolled in a pregnancy study. The CDR3: CASSGTGGPSTDTQYF. The CDR3 nucleotides are TGTGCCAGCAGTGGGACAGGGGGCCCTAGCACAGATACGCAGTATTTT.